These T cell receptor beta chains were read from a single sample in a study of shared clonotypes between healthy human individuals. Sequencing was performed with immunoSEQ multiplex PCR; in TCRdb, only in-frame clones are kept and a portion is missing. The data show about 1.5 million clones, about 98% seen once. Sequencing was done on a sample of naive CD4+ T cells sorted from blood. The source of these receptors is a man aged 25-45 years in good health. Each CDR3 is given with its conserved first and last residue. Fields, in order: V gene, clone size, D gene, J gene, CDR3 DNA, CDR3 protein. D genes are given only for firm matches. Where a row states a size, it is once, few, many or the class of an expanded clone; other rows omit it.

>TRBV18|.|TRBD2|TRBJ2-7
TGTGCCAGCTCACCAGGACTAGCGGGGGTCCACGAGCAGTACTTC
CASSPGLAGVHEQYF
>TRBV12-5|once|.|TRBJ2-1
TGTGCTAGTGGGGAGGGGAATGAGCAGTTCTTC
CASGEGNEQFF
>TRBV5-1|.|.|TRBJ2-6
TGCGCCAGCAGCTTGGCTCTTACCTCTGGGGCCAACGTCCTGACTTTC
CASSLALTSGANVLTF
>TRBV25-1|.|.|TRBJ2-4
TGTGCCAGCAGTGATATGGGGTACATTCAGTACTTC
CASSDMGYIQYF
>TRBV10-3|.|.|TRBJ2-2
TGTGCCATCAGTCCTACCGCGAACACCGGGGAGCTGTTTTTT
CAISPTANTGELFF
>TRBV18|.|TRBD1|TRBJ1-5
TGTGCCAGCTCAGTCATAGGACAGGGGTTAAATCAGCCCCAGCATTTT
CASSVIGQGLNQPQHF
>TRBV9|.|TRBD2|TRBJ2-1
TGTGCCAGCAGCGTAGGACTAGCGGGGGGTTTTTACAATGAGCAGTTCTTC
CASSVGLAGGFYNEQFF
>TRBV2|.|TRBD2|TRBJ2-1
TGTGCCAGCAGTGCGGGGTCAGCGGGAGAGTATGAGCAGTTCTTC
CASSAGSAGEYEQFF
>TRBV19|.|.|TRBJ1-1
TGTGCCAGTAGACCTCCCGGAGAGGGCCCAGGCACTGAAGCTTTCTTT
CASRPPGEGPGTEAFF
>TRBV5-1|.|.|TRBJ2-3
TGCGCCAGCAGCTCCCTGACCCTTTTCACAGATACGCAGTATTTT
CASSSLTLFTDTQYF
>TRBV5-1|once|TRBD2|TRBJ2-7
TGCGCCAGCAGCTCGGCCCTCAGCGGGACCTTGAGCTCCTACGAGCAGTACTTC
CASSSALSGTLSSYEQYF
>TRBV18|once|.|TRBJ1-1
TGTGCCAGCTCACCAGGCCCAGGTGATACTGAAGCTTTCTTT
CASSPGPGDTEAFF
>TRBV4-1|.|TRBD2|TRBJ2-1
TGCGCCAGCAGCCCCCGCCGGACTAGCGGACAGTACAATGAGCAGTTCTTC
CASSPRRTSGQYNEQFF
>TRBV9|once|.|TRBJ2-2
TGTGCCAGCAGCCCCCCATGGGATGGGGAGCTGTTTTTT
CASSPPWDGELFF
>TRBV5-1|once|.|TRBJ2-5
TGCGCCAGCAGCTTGGTCCCGACCGAGGAGACCCAGTACTTC
CASSLVPTEETQYF
>TRBV7-3|.|TRBD2|TRBJ2-7
TGTGCCAGCAGCTTACGACTAGCGGGGGACCCCTACGAGCAGTACTTC
CASSLRLAGDPYEQYF
>TRBV6-1|.|TRBD2|TRBJ2-7
TGTGCCAGCAGTCAAGGGACTAGCTTATACTCCTACGAGCAGTACTTC
CASSQGTSLYSYEQYF
>TRBV27|.|.|TRBJ2-7
TGTGCCAGCAGTTTAAGGGAACCCGGGGCCTACGAGCAGTACTTC
CASSLREPGAYEQYF
>TRBV6-6|few|TRBD1|TRBJ2-7
TGTGCCAGCGCCCCGCTCGGGACAGGCTACGAGCAGTACTTC
CASAPLGTGYEQYF
>TRBV5-1|.|.|TRBJ2-2
TGCGCCAGCAGCTTGATGGGCCACTTCATGGGGACCGGGGAGCTGTTTTTT
CASSLMGHFMGTGELFF
>TRBV14|.|.|TRBJ1-1
TGTGCCAGCAGCCAAGTGGACAGAGATGAAGCTTTCTTT
CASSQVDRDEAFF
>TRBV28|.|TRBD1|TRBJ2-7
TGTGCCAGCAGTTTCACGGGACAGGGCATGTACTTC
CASSFTGQGMYF
>TRBV19|.|.|TRBJ2-2
TGTGCCAGTAGTATCACTTGGGACTCAAGAACCGGGGAGCTGTTTTTT
CASSITWDSRTGELFF
>TRBV28|.|.|TRBJ1-5
TGTGCCAGCAGTTATAAGGCAGGTTCCTCAACCACCTTCAATCAGCCCCAGCATTTT
CASSYKAGSSTTFNQPQHF
>TRBV5-6|.|.|TRBJ2-5
TGTGCCAGCAGCTTGGGGGACACTCAGTACTTC
CASSLGDTQYF
>TRBV2|.|.|TRBJ2-7
TGTGCCAGAAGCACCGGGACACACTCCTACGAGCAGTACTTC
CARSTGTHSYEQYF
>TRBV28|.|TRBD1|TRBJ1-5
TGTGCCAGCAGGAAAACCGGGACAGGCAATCAGCCCCAGCATTTT
CASRKTGTGNQPQHF
>TRBV18|.|.|TRBJ2-3
TGTGCCAGCTCACCACGCCGGGTGACCACAGATACGCAGTATTTT
CASSPRRVTTDTQYF
>TRBV28|.|.|TRBJ1-5
TGTGCCAGCAGTTTAGGGGGAAGGACGGGTCAGCCCCAGCATTTT
CASSLGGRTGQPQHF
>TRBV18|.|.|TRBJ1-4
TGTGCCAGCTCCCCCGGACAGAATGAAAAACTGTTTTTT
CASSPGQNEKLFF
>TRBV15|.|.|TRBJ2-5
TGTGCCACCAGCAGAGACAGGACCCAAGAGACCCAGTACTTC
CATSRDRTQETQYF
>TRBV10-3|.|TRBD2|TRBJ2-7
TGTGCCACCAAATTCGGACTAGCGGGTGGCGAGCAGTACTTC
CATKFGLAGGEQYF
>TRBV27|.|TRBD1|TRBJ2-5
TGTGCCAGCAGTTTAAGACAGGGTCCCACCTTGAGGGAGACCCAGTACTTC
CASSLRQGPTLRETQYF
>TRBV5-4|once|.|TRBJ1-4
TGTGCCAGCAGCTTGGACCAGGGTTCGCCAACTAATGAAAAACTGTTTTTT
CASSLDQGSPTNEKLFF
>TRBV7-2|.|TRBD2|TRBJ2-2
TGTGCCAGCAGCTTATACCCGGGACTAGGTAACACCGGGGAGCTGTTTTTT
CASSLYPGLGNTGELFF
>TRBV6-5|.|TRBD2|TRBJ2-2
TGTGCCAGCGCCAGGGACGGGAGGGATACCGGGGAGCTGTTTTTT
CASARDGRDTGELFF
>TRBV7-2|.|TRBD2|TRBJ2-1
TGTGCCAGCAGCCCAGAGACTAGCGGGAGGTGGAATGAGCAGTTCTTC
CASSPETSGRWNEQFF
>TRBV7-2|.|.|TRBJ1-3
TGTGCCAGCAGCCTGAGCATCCACTCTGGAAACACCATATATTTT
CASSLSIHSGNTIYF
>TRBV2|.|TRBD1|TRBJ1-4
TGTGCCGCCTCGACAGGGTTAAGGGAAAAACTGTTTTTT
CAASTGLREKLFF
>TRBV29-1|.|.|TRBJ2-4
TGCAGCGCCGACTCCGGGCCCGAGTGTCTAGCCAAAAACATTCAGTACTTC
CSADSGPECLAKNIQYF
>TRBV5-1|.|TRBD1|TRBJ1-1
TGCGCCAGCAGCTTAACTGGGACAGGGGTCACTGAAGCTTTCTTT
CASSLTGTGVTEAFF
>TRBV25-1|.|TRBD1|TRBJ1-1
TGTGCCAGCAAAAAGACAGGGGTTGTTAACACTGAAGCTTTCTTT
CASKKTGVVNTEAFF
>TRBV30|.|TRBD1|TRBJ1-5
TGTGCCTGGGACAGGGTAGGGCAGCCCCAGCATTTT
CAWDRVGQPQHF
>TRBV30|few|TRBD1|TRBJ1-5
TGTGCCTGGAGGGTAGGGACAGGCAATCAGCCCCAGCATTTT
CAWRVGTGNQPQHF
>TRBV6-6|.|.|TRBJ2-7
TGTGCCAGCAGTTACCTTACCTACGAGCAGTACTTC
CASSYLTYEQYF
>TRBV28|.|.|TRBJ2-2
TGTGCCAGCAAGGGACTCCTTTTCCCCGCCACCGGGGAGCTGTTTTTT
CASKGLLFPATGELFF
>TRBV28|.|.|TRBJ2-5
TGTGCCAGCAGTTTAGGGGTGGCCCCGAAGACCCAGTACTTC
CASSLGVAPKTQYF
>TRBV7-9|once|.|TRBJ1-5
TGTGCCAGCAGCTCTCCGAATCAGCCCCAGCATTTT
CASSSPNQPQHF
>TRBV7-2|.|.|TRBJ2-5
TGTGCCAGCAGCTTAGTGTCCGTGGCTCAAGAGACCCAGTACTTC
CASSLVSVAQETQYF
>TRBV14|.|.|TRBJ1-1
TGTGCCAGCAGCCAAGATTGGAGGGCGGCTTTCTTT
CASSQDWRAAFF